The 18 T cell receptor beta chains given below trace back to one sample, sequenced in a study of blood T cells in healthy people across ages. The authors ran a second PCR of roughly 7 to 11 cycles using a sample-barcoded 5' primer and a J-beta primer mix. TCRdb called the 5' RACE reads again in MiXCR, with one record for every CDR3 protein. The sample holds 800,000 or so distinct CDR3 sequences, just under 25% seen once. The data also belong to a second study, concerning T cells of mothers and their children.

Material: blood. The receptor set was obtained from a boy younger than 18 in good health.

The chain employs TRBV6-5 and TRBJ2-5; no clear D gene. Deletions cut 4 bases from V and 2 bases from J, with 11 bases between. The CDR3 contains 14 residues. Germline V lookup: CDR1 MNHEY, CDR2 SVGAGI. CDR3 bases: TGTGCCAGCAGTTGCGGCATACTTCAAGAGACCCAGTACTTC. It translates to CASSCGILQETQYF.

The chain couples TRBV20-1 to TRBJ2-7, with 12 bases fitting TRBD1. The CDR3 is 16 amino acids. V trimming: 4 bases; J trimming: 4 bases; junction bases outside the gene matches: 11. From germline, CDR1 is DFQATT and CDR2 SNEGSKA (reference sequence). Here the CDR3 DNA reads TGCAGTGCTACTCTAATTCCGGGACAGGGGGCTTACGAGCAGTACTTC. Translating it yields CSATLIPGQGAYEQYF.

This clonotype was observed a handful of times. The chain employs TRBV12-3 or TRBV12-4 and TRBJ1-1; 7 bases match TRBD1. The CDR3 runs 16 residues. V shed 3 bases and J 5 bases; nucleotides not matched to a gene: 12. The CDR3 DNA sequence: TGTGCCAGCAGTTTCGCCGGGACAGTGGGCGGGACTGAAGCTTTCTTT. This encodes CASSFAGTVGGTEAFF.

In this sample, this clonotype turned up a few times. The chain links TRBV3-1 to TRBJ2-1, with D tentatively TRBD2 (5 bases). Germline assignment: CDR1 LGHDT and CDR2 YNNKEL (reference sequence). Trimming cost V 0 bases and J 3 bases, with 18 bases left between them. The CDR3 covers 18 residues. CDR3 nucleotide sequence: TGTGCCAGCAGCCAAGATCCGGCAGCGGCCGGATTCTACAATGAGCAGTTCTTC. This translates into CASSQDPAAAGFYNEQFF.

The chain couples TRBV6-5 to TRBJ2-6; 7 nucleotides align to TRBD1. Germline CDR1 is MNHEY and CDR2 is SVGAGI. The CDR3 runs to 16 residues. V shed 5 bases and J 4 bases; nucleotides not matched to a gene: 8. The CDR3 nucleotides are TGTGCCAGCAGTAGACAGGGTTTGGGCGGGGCCAACGTCCTGACTTTC. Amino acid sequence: CASSRQGLGGANVLTF.

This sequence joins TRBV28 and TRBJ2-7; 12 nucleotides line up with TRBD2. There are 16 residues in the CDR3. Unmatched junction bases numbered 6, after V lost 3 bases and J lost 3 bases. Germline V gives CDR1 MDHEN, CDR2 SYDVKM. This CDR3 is CASSLVTSGGLYEQYF. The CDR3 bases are TGTGCCAGCAGTTTGGTGACTAGCGGGGGACTCTACGAGCAGTACTTC.

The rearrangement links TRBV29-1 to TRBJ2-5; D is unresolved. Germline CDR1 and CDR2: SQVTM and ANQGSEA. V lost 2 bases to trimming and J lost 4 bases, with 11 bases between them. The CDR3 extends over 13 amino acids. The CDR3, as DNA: TGCAGCGTTGAAAGGAATGGCCGAGAGACCCAGTACTTC. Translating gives CSVERNGRETQYF.

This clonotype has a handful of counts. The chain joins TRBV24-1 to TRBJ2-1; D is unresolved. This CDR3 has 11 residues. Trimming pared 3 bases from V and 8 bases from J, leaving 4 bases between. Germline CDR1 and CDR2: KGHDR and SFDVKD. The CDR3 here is CATSDPDEQFF. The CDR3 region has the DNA TGTGCCACCAGTGATCCGGATGAGCAGTTCTTC.

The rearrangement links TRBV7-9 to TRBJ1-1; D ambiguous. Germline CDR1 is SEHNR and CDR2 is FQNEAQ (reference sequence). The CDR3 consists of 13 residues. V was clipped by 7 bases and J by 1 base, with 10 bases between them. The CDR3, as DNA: TGTGCCAGCACGGATGGGGAGAACACTGAAGCTTTCTTT. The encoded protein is CASTDGENTEAFF.

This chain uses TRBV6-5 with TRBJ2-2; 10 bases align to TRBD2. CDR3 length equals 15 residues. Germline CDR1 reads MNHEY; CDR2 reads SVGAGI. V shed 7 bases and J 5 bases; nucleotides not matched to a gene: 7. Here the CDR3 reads CASTQSTSGTGELFF. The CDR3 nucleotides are TGTGCCAGCACCCAATCGACTAGCGGGACCGGGGAGCTGTTTTTT.

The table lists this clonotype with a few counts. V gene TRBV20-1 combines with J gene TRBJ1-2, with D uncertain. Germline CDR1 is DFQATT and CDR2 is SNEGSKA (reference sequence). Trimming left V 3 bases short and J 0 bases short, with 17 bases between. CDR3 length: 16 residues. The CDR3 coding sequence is TGCAGTGCTAGCACCCAGGCGAGGTCATCTAACTATGGCTACACCTTC. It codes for CSASTQARSSNYGYTF.

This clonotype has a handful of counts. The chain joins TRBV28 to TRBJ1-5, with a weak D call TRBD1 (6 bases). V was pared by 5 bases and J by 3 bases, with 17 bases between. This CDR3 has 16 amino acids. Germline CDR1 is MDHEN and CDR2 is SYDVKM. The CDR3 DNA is TGTGCCAGCAGTCAAACAGGGAGAGGAAACAATCAGCCCCAGCATTTT. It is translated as CASSQTGRGNNQPQHF.

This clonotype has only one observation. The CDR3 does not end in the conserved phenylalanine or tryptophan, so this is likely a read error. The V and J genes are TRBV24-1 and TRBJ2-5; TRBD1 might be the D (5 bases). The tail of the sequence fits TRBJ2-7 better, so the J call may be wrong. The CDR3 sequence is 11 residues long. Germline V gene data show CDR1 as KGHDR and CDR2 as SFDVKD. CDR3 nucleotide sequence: TGTGCCACCCTCGACAGCCGCGAGCAGTACTCC. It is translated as CATLDSREQYS.

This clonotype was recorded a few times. The CDR3 loop reads CASSLWGGGVVEKLFF. The CDR3 coding sequence is TGTGCCAGCAGTTTATGGGGGGGGGGCGTCGTTGAAAAACTGTTTTTT. V usage is TRBV28 and J usage is TRBJ1-4; possibly TRBD1 for D (6 bases). Trimming removed 0 bases at V and 7 bases at J, with 15 bases between. Germline values: CDR1 MDHEN, CDR2 SYDVKM. The CDR3 sequence is 16 residues long.

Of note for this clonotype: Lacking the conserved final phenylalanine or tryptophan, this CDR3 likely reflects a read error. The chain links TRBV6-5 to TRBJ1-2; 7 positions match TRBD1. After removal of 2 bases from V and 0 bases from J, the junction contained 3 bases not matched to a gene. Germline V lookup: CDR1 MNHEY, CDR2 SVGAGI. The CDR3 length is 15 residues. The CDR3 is CASSYGDRSNYGYTL. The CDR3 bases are TGTGCCAGCAGTTACGGGGACAGATCTAACTATGGCTACACCCTC.

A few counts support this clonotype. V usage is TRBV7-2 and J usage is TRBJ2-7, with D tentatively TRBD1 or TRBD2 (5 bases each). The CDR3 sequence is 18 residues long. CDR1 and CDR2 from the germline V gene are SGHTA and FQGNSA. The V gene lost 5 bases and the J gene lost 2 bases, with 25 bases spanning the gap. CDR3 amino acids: CASSPGTGWAIPPYEQYF. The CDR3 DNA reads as TGTGCCAGCAGCCCAGGGACGGGCTGGGCTATTCCTCCCTACGAGCAGTACTTC.

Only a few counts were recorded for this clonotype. DNA of the CDR3: TGTGCCAGCACCCCGGACGGGTACTATGGCTACACCTTC. It translates to CASTPDGYYGYTF. The chain has TRBV5-6 and TRBJ1-2, with D hard to call. Germline-derived CDR1 and CDR2 are SGHDT and YYEEEE. Trimming removed 6 bases at V and 3 bases at J, with 12 bases between. The CDR3 consists of 13 residues.

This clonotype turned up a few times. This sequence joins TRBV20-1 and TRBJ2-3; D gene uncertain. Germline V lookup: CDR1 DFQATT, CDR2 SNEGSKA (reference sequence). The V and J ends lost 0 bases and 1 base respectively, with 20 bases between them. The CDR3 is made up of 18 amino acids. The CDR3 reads CSARDYVDLGPRTDTQYF. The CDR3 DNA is TGCAGTGCTAGAGATTATGTGGACCTCGGACCTCGCACAGATACGCAGTATTTT.